Listed here is a single T cell receptor beta chain. Its antigen remains unknown. cDNA synthesis used the whole RNA isolate, giving expressed TCRB sequences. The method was immunoSEQ multiplex PCR; TCRdb's version includes in-frame clones alone and lacks a portion of them. This table holds about 340,000 clones, 6.5% to 10% found once. The data originate from a study of beta chain features in type 1 diabetes. Broader study findings: More deletions and fewer insertions at VDJ junctions were found in patients with type 1 diabetes. These data did not resolve whether HLA type affects TCRB rearrangement.

Every sorted population was more than 95% pure. V was pared by 5 bases and J by 6 bases, with 7 bases between. The CDR3 length is 12 residues. Germline CDR1 and CDR2: LNHDA and SQIVND (reference sequence). This chain links TRBV19 with TRBJ2-2, with no clear D. Sequenced material: central memory CD4+ T cells from blood. This clonotype was obtained from a woman aged 18 to 35 in good health. The CDR3 loop reads CASSWFPGELFF. Written as DNA, the CDR3 is TGTGCCAGTAGTTGGTTCCCCGGGGAGCTGTTTTTT.